A single sample is the source of the 7 T cell receptor beta chains below, sequenced in a study of T cell responses to AZD1222 COVID-19 vaccine. Sequencing used immunoSEQ multiplex PCR; TCRdb keeps in-frame clones, though not all of them. The sample carries more than 110,000 clones, 92% recorded once. This specimen consisted of peripheral blood, obtained on day 0 of AZD1222 vaccination. Source of these receptors: an adult in good health.

The chain carries TRBV27 and TRBJ2-5, with D unresolved. There are 15 residues in the CDR3. The V end was cut by 6 bases, the J end by 4 bases, with 18 bases between. Looked up from germline, CDR1 is MNHEY and CDR2 is SMNVEV (reference sequence). The CDR3 region has the DNA TGTGCCAGCAGCCCGTCTGTTGAGGTGGGAGAGACCCAGTACTTC. This gives the protein CASSPSVEVGETQYF.

The rearrangement uses TRBV7-2 and TRBJ2-2; D unresolved. V dropped 1 base and J dropped 5 bases, with 5 bases sitting between them. Germline-derived CDR1 and CDR2 are SGHTA and FQGNSA. CDR3 length: 13 residues. DNA of the CDR3: TGTGCCAGCAGCTTAGGGTCAACCGGGGAGCTGTTTTTT. Residues: CASSLGSTGELFF. Together with reference TRBV7-2 and TRBJ2-2, the CDR3 gives the full variable domain: GAGVSQSPSNKVTEKGKDVELRCDPISGHTALYWYRQSLGQGLEFLIYFQGNSAPDKSGLPSDRFSAERTGGSVSTLTIQRTQQEDSAVYLCASSLGSTGELFFGEGSRLTVL.

This clone appeared a single time. The V call is TRBV9, the J call TRBJ2-7; TRBD2 might be the D (6 bases). Trimming cost V 3 bases and J 0 bases, with 13 bases left between them. The CDR3 loop spans 15 amino acids. Germline V gives CDR1 SGDLS, CDR2 YYNGEE. This CDR3 is CASSGSGSGSYEQYF. As DNA, the CDR3 is TGTGCCAGCAGCGGAAGCGGTAGCGGCTCCTACGAGCAGTACTTC.

The rearrangement links TRBV4-1 to TRBJ1-2, with D perhaps matching TRBD1 (5 bases). This CDR3 has 14 residues. From germline, CDR1 is MGHRA and CDR2 YSYEKL. Trimming took off 5 bases at V and 10 bases at J, with 20 bases between the two ends. The CDR3 nucleotides are TGCGCCAGCAGCACCGGTGGGGCGGGTTTTATCTACACCTTC. This gives the protein CASSTGGAGFIYTF.

V and J are TRBV5-6 and TRBJ2-5; tentative D call: TRBD2 (6 bases). CDR3 size: 13 residues. Germline loops: CDR1 SGHDT, CDR2 YYEEEE. Trimming pared 0 bases from V and 9 bases from J, leaving 12 bases between. CDR3 loop: CASSLGGWGAQYF. In DNA form, the CDR3 reads TGTGCCAGCAGCTTGGGCGGTTGGGGGGCCCAGTACTTC.

The CDR3 spells CATSEASGSYNEQFF. The DNA of the CDR3 is TGTGCCACCAGTGAGGCTAGCGGTTCCTACAATGAGCAGTTCTTC. This sequence joins TRBV24-1 and TRBJ2-1; TRBD2 matches 7 bases. The V and J ends lost 4 bases and 1 base, in that order; junction bases with no gene match: 3. Germline CDR1 KGHDR, CDR2 SFDVKD. CDR3 length: 15 residues.

The table lists this clone with a count of one. The J gene is TRBJ2-7, the V gene TRBV27; 9 nucleotides line up with TRBD2. The ends lost 10 bases at V and 3 bases at J; junction bases unmatched: 13. Per the germline V gene, CDR1 is MNHEY and CDR2 is SMNVEV (reference sequence). The CDR3 runs to 15 residues. CDR3 sequence: CATRISGRSFYEQYF. CDR3 DNA sequence: TGTGCCACCCGAATAAGCGGGAGGTCGTTCTACGAGCAGTACTTC.